Included here is one T cell receptor beta chain sequence, with context. Data came from immunoSEQ multiplex PCR; TCRdb stores just in-frame clones and leaves some out. The table records approximately 180,000 clones, approximately 82% of them present only once. This CDR3 has 17 residues. The junction had 15 bases not matched to a gene; V was cut back by 5 bases and J by 6 bases. Looked up from germline, CDR1 is MGHDK and CDR2 is SYGVNS. This sample is drawn from a study of blood T cell repertoires in COVID-19. Grouping used clinical history reported by participants in a survey and questionnaire. Sequences were obtained from PBMCs or T cells enriched from blood (not recorded which). V is TRBV25-1 and J is TRBJ2-3; the match to TRBD2 covers 9 bases. The sequence came from a man aged 50-59 years who had recovered from COVID-19. CDR3 residues: CASSTRGAGGPRDTQYF. CDR3 nucleotide sequence: TGTGCCAGCAGTACCCGCGGGGCGGGGGGGCCGCGGGATACGCAGTATTTT.